This T cell receptor (beta chain) was sequenced in a study of blood T cell repertoires in COVID-19 (dated by TCRdb to the early 2020s). General notes on the study: The collaborator samples originated in the United States, Italy and Spain and spanned the acute and convalescent phases of COVID-19. The material from the prospective study consisted of cDNA or gDNA derived from T cells, B-cell-depleted T cells, or PBMCs. Deeply sampled blood TCRbeta repertoires from subjects exposed to, actively infected with, or recovered from COVID-19 were included in the dataset. The repertoires were released in a freely available public database meant as a resource for research on the immune response to SARS-CoV-2. The samples were drawn from two sources: the first 160 participants of the ongoing ImmuneRACE study, and approximately 1,300 subjects contributed by 6 global collaborators. A de-identified subject ID, COVID-19 status, age in years and sex were almost always included in the sample metadata. Where HLA class I and class II types were available, the types were taken from metadata supplied by the sample provider, not from assay-based typing.

Results the study describes overall, beyond this receptor: How much clinical and demographic metadata was included differed by source and by participant, and the metadata was provided uncurated.

The collaborating institutions used their own protocols to collect whole blood in K2EDTA tubes. For TCRbeta analysis, collaborators shipped samples as frozen whole blood, isolated PBMCs, or DNA extracted from either of those sample types. Per the germline V gene, SGHTA is the CDR1 and FQGNSA is the CDR2. At the junction V is shortened by 4 bases and J by 10 bases; bases outside the gene matches: 13. The CDR3, from cysteine to phenylalanine, totals 15 residues. Left in the record is the CDR3 DNA by itself, 45 bases read in frame from the first base. TCRbeta CDR3 regions were amplified from genomic DNA using the immunoSEQ Assay, a bias-controlled multiplex PCR. On the authors' methods: Within the assay, amplification of reference gene primers was used to estimate how many nucleated cells each sample contained. To quantify the absolute abundance of each unique TCRbeta CDR3 rearrangement, sequence reads were collapsed and filtered. For each sample, productive Simpson clonality was calculated as the square root of Simpson's diversity index across productive rearrangements. TCRdb retrieved this table from immuneACCESS and kept in-frame rearrangements only. Not all clones are present; in checked studies, unresolved V genes account for under half, and no reason is known for the remainder. For V, J and clone size, that table is used; D and trimming come from the DNA. Counted in this sample were about 55,000 clones; less than 90% of them appeared once. The ten largest clones add up to about 2% of the sample.

This clone showed up just a few times. Its antigen target is currently unknown. Per-nucleotide qualities are absent, and no much larger clonotype sits a single base away. The sequence was obtained from a woman between 55 and 75 years old with acute or convalescent COVID-19. The sample was peripheral blood. The chain couples TRBV7-2 to TRBJ1-5; 7 bases in the junction line up with TRBD1. In nucleotides, the sequence is TGTGCCAGCAGCTGGGTAGGACAGGATCAAGGACCCCAGCATTTT. Translation gives CASSWVGQDQGPQHF.